These T cell receptor beta chains were read from a single sample in a study of cytomegalovirus exposure and HLA in healthy donors. Method: immunoSEQ multiplex PCR; TCRdb's copy keeps in-frame clones and lacks some. The sample yields 150,000 to 200,000 clones, approximately 71% seen once. The sample comprised PBMCs. The source is a girl aged 5 to 17 in good health and CMV-seronegative. Each CDR3 is given with its conserved first and last residue. A D gene is named only where the DNA matches it firmly. A row's size may be missing; if present it is once, few, many or a size class.

few | TRBJ1-5 | . | TRBV2 | CASSDYREGDYSNQPQHF | TGTGCCAGCAGTGATTACAGGGAAGGGGATTATAGCAATCAGCCCCAGCATTTT
. | TRBJ2-3 | . | TRBV28 | CASQTRRGPFTDTQYF | TGTGCCTCACAGACGCGGCGGGGGCCCTTCACAGATACGCAGTATTTT
. | TRBJ1-1 | . | TRBV28 | CASSGTGLAEAFF | TGTGCCAGCAGTGGAACAGGTCTGGCTGAAGCTTTCTTT
. | TRBJ1-2 | . | TRBV15 | CASRGSNRSGGYTF | TGTGCCAGCAGAGGGTCTAACAGGTCAGGTGGCTACACCTTC
. | TRBJ1-1 | TRBD1 | TRBV10-3 | CAISESPGGWNTEAFF | TGTGCCATCAGTGAGTCCCCAGGGGGCTGGAACACTGAAGCTTTCTTT
. | TRBJ2-1 | . | TRBV13 | CASSLGQGYNEQFF | TGTGCCAGCAGCTTGGGGCAGGGCTACAATGAGCAGTTCTTC
. | TRBJ2-1 | . | TRBV7-9 | CASSLGASVNEQFF | TGTGCCAGCAGCTTAGGGGCGTCGGTGAATGAGCAGTTCTTC
. | TRBJ2-7 | . | TRBV21-1 | CASSKVRNTKQYF | TGTGCCAGCAGCAAAGTGAGGAACACCAAACAGTACTTC
few | TRBJ2-7 | . | TRBV5-1 | CASTGMREQYF | TGCGCCAGCACGGGGATGCGCGAGCAGTACTTC
. | TRBJ2-7 | . | TRBV30 | CAWMGDPLHEQYF | TGTGCCTGGATGGGAGACCCTCTCCACGAGCAGTACTTC
. | TRBJ2-2 | . | TRBV6-6 | CASRAQVAGELFF | TGTGCCAGCAGGGCACAGGTCGCGGGGGAGCTGTTTTTT
once | TRBJ2-3 | TRBD2 | TRBV5-1 | CASSLAKTSGGVDTQYF | TGCGCCAGCAGCTTGGCCAAGACTAGCGGGGGGGTAGATACGCAGTATTTT
. | TRBJ1-2 | . | TRBV27 | CASSLNGGIGYTF | TGTGCCAGCAGTTTAAATGGGGGCATTGGCTACACCTTC
. | TRBJ2-5 | TRBD2 | TRBV5-4 | CASRISGGGGETQYF | TGTGCCAGCAGGATTAGCGGGGGGGGAGGGGAGACCCAGTACTTC
. | TRBJ2-5 | TRBD1 | TRBV13 | CASSLEGRGGPQETQYF | TGTGCCAGCAGCTTAGAGGGGAGAGGGGGCCCACAAGAGACCCAGTACTTC
. | TRBJ2-2 | . | TRBV2 | CASRETGAGELFF | TGTGCCAGCAGAGAGACCGGGGCCGGGGAGCTGTTTTTT